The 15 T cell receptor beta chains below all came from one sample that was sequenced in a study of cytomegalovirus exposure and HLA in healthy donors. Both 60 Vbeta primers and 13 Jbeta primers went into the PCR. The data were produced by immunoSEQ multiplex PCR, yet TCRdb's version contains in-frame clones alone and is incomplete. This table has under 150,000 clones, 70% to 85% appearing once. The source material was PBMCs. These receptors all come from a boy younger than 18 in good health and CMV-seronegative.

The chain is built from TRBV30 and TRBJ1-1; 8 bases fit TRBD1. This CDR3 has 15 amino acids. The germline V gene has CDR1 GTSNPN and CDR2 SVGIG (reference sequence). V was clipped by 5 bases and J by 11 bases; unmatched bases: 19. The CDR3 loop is CAWDQATGTGFTAFF. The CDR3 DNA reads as TGTGCCTGGGACCAGGCAACCGGGACAGGTTTTACTGCTTTCTTT.

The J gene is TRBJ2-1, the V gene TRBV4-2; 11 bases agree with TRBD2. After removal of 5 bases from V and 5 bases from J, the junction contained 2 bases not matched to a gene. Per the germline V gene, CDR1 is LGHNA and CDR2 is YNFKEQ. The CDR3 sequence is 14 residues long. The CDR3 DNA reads TGTGCCAGCAGCAAGGGACTAGCGGACAATGAGCAGTTCTTC. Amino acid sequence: CASSKGLADNEQFF.

CDR3 DNA: TGCGCCAGCAGCTTGGGTAGCGGGAGAAGAAATGAGCAGTTCTTC. Its translation is CASSLGSGRRNEQFF. This sequence joins TRBV5-1 and TRBJ2-1; 9 bases are a match to TRBD2. J was trimmed by 7 bases and V by 0 bases; bases with no gene match: 5. This CDR3 has 15 residues. Germline V gene sequence: CDR1 SGHRS, CDR2 YFSETQ.

CDR3 bases: TGTGCCAGCACTCTCGTAGGGGGCCAGGCTTTCTTT. Its protein is CASTLVGGQAFF. The chain recombines TRBV7-9 with TRBJ1-1, with 7 bases aligning to TRBD1. The junction had 10 bases not matched to a gene; V was cut back by 7 bases and J by 11 bases. Germline V gene sequence: CDR1 SEHNR, CDR2 FQNEAQ (reference sequence). There are 12 residues in the CDR3.

In DNA form, the CDR3 reads TGTGCCAGCAGTTTACGTGGGGCCTCCTACAATGAGCAGTTCTTC. Its protein product is CASSLRGASYNEQFF. The V and J genes are TRBV2 and TRBJ2-1, with D maybe TRBD1 (5 bases). The CDR3 is 15 amino acids. Germline V gives CDR1 SNHLY, CDR2 FYNNEI. The germline V and J ends were trimmed by 5 bases and 0 bases, with 11 bases remaining between them.

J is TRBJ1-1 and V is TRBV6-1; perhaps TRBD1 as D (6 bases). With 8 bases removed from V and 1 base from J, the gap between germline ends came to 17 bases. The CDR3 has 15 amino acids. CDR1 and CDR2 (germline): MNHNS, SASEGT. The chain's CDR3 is CASVRDGQSNTEAFF. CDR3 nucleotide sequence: TGTGCCAGCGTCCGGGACGGACAGTCGAACACTGAAGCTTTCTTT.

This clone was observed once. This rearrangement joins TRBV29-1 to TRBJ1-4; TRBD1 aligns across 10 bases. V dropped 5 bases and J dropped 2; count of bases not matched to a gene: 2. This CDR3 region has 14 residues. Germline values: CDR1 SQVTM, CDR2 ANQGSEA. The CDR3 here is CSVRTGGTNEKLFF. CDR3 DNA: TGCAGCGTTCGGACAGGGGGGACTAATGAAAAACTGTTTTTT. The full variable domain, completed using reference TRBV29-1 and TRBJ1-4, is SAVISQKPSRDICQRGTSLTIQCQVDSQVTMMFWYRQQPGQSLTLIATANQGSEATYESGFVIDKFPISRPNLTFSTLTVSNMSPEDSSIYLCSVRTGGTNEKLFFGSGTQLSVL.

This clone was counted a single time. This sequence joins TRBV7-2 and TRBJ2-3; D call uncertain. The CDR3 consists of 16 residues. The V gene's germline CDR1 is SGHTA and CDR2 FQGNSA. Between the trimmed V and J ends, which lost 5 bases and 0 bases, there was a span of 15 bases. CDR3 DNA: TGTGCCAGCAGCCCCCAGCGTCCAACTAGCACAGATACGCAGTATTTT. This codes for CASSPQRPTSTDTQYF. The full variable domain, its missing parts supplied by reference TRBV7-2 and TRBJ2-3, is GAGVSQSPSNKVTEKGKDVELRCDPISGHTALYWYRQSLGQGLEFLIYFQGNSAPDKSGLPSDRFSAERTGGSVSTLTIQRTQQEDSAVYLCASSPQRPTSTDTQYFGPGTRLTVL.

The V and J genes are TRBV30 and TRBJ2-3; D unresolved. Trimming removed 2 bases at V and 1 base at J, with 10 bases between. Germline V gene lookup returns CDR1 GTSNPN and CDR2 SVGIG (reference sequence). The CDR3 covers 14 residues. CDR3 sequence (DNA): TGTGCCTGGAGTTTACTTGTGGGCACAGATACGCAGTATTTT. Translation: CAWSLLVGTDTQYF.

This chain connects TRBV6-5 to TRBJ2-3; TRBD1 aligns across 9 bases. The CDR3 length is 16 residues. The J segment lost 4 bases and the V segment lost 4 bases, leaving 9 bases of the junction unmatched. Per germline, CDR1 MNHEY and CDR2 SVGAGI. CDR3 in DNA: TGTGCCAGCAGTTCCACTCCGGGACAGGGCGCAGATACGCAGTATTTT. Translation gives CASSSTPGQGADTQYF.

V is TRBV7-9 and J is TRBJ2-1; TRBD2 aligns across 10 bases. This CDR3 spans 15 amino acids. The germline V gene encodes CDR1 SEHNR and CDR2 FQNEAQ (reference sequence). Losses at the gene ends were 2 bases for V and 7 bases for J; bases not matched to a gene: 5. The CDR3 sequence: CASSLNLAGANEQFF. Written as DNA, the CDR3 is TGTGCCAGCAGCTTAAACCTAGCGGGGGCAAATGAGCAGTTCTTC.

CDR3 loop: CSVGQGAGYGYTF. DNA of the CDR3: TGCAGCGTTGGACAGGGGGCTGGCTATGGCTACACCTTC. This sequence joins TRBV29-1 and TRBJ1-2, with 10 bases aligning to TRBD1. Trimming removed 4 bases from V and 4 bases from J; junction bases left unmatched: 3. CDR3 length: 13 residues. The germline V gene has CDR1 SQVTM and CDR2 ANQGSEA.

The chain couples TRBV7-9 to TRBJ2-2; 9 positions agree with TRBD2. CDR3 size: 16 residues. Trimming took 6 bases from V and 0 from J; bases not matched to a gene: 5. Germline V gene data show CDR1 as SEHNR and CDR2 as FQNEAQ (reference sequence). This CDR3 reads CASSTIAGANTGELFF. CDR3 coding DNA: TGTGCCAGCAGTACCATAGCGGGAGCGAACACCGGGGAGCTGTTTTTT.

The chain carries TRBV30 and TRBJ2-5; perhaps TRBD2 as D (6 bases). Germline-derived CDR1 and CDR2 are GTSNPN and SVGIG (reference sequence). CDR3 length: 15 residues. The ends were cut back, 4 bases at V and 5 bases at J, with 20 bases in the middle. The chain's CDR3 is CAWTTGRVASETQYF. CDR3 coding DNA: TGTGCCTGGACGACCGGGAGAGTGGCCAGTGAGACCCAGTACTTC.

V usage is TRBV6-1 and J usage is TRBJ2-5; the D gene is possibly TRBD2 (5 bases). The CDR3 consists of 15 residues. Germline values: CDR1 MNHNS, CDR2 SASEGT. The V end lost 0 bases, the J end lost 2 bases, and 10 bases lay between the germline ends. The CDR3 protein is CASSEAAGEQETQYF. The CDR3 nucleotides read TGTGCCAGCAGTGAAGCCGCCGGGGAACAAGAGACCCAGTACTTC.